The 2 T cell receptor beta chains below come from one sample, sequenced in a study of STAT3 mutations in large granular lymphocyte leukemia. Regarding the study as a whole: Every T-cell large granular lymphocyte leukemia patient had at least one immunodominant TCR beta clonotype.

These receptors' targets are unknown. Measured with immunoSEQ multiplex PCR; TCRdb has only the in-frame clones, and not every one. Seen here are approximately 20,000 clones, over 80% observed once, and the top ten hold nearly 45%. Sequenced sample: peripheral blood mononuclear cells. The receptors were sampled from a man aged 55 to 70 with T-cell large granular lymphocyte leukemia. Some clones in this sample may be carry-over from other donors' samples.

This chain uses TRBV6-1 with TRBJ1-4; D may be TRBD1 (6 bases). This CDR3 is built from 13 residues. Germline loops: CDR1 MNHNS, CDR2 SASEGT. Trimming removed 2 bases at V and 14 bases at J, with 15 bases between. In DNA, the CDR3 is TGTGCCAGCAGTGAAAATACAGGGATTAAGCTGTTTTTT. Protein sequence: CASSENTGIKLFF.

This chain links TRBV15 with TRBJ2-2; 9 positions agree with TRBD1. The CDR3 is 18 amino acids. V lost 0 bases to trimming and J lost 7 bases; unmatched junction nucleotides: 12. Germline lookup yields CDR1 LNHNV and CDR2 YYDKDF (reference sequence). CDR3 region: CATSRDRGNRGRSGELFF. In nucleotides, the CDR3 is TGTGCCACCAGCAGAGATCGCGGGAACAGGGGGCGAAGCGGGGAGCTGTTTTTT.